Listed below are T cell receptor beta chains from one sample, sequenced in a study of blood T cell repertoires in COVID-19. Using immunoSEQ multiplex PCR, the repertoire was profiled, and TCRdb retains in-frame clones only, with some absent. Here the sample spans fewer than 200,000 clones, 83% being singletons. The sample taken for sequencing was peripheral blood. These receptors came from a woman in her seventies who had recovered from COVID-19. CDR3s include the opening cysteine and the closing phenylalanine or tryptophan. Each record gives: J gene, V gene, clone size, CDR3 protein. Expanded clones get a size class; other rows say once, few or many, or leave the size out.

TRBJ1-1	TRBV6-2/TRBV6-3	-	CASSYPPGWGVNTEAFF
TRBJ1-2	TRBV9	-	CASSPRAGGKANYGYTF
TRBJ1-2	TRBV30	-	CAWRGQGNYGYTF
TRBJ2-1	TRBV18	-	CAGETSGGNEQFF
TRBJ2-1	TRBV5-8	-	CASSSGQFNEQFF
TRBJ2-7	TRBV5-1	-	CASSSGTSGYEQYF
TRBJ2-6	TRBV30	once	CAWSVRDMSSGANVLTF
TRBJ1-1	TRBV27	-	CASSLVRTGGRNTEAFF
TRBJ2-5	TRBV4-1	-	CASSQALPETQYF
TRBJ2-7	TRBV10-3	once	CATMKSLVGGAGREQYF
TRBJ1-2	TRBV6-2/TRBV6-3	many	CASSRILANYGYTF
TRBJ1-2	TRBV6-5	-	CASTSGYGYTF
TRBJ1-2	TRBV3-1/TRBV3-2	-	CASSQGSGDYGYTF
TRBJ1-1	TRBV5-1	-	CASSLYQGFTEAFF
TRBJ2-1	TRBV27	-	CASLTSGAPRTQFF
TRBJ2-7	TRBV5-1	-	CASSTTGPGEQYF
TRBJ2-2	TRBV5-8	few	CASSGTGGEDTGELFF
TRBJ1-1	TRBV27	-	CASSLSRGMNTEAFF
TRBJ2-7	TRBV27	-	CASSLSGQGGAYEQYF